Described below is a single T cell receptor (beta chain) sequence and its context. Its cognate antigen is unknown. The read stops 3 residues short of the end of the CDR3; the missing end is completed from the germline J gene. The data derive from a study of TET2 disruption in CD19-targeted CAR T cells. Treatment in this sample: autologous CTL019 cells: CD19 CAR with 4-1BB and CD3 zeta domains. The CD19 CAR carried TCR zeta and 4-1BB signaling domains. T cells for CTL019 manufacturing were collected from peripheral blood by leukapheresis. Method: immunoSEQ multiplex PCR; TCRdb's copy keeps in-frame clones and lacks some. The table for this sample gives about 25,000 clones. Germline V lookup: CDR1 KGHSH, CDR2 LQKENI. V was clipped by 6 bases and J by 4 bases, with 12 bases between them. The CDR3 is 14 amino acids.

This TCR derives from a man aged 65 to 85 with chronic lymphocytic leukemia. The gene calls are TRBV18 and TRBJ1-4, with a tentative D call TRBD1 (5 bases). The source material was CD8- CAR+ T cells sorted from cultured blood T cells, sampled for CD19 CAR T cell therapy. Subset meaning: CD8-negative CAR-positive T cells from the infusion product. The CDR3 is CASSAGSGNEKLFF. CDR3 DNA, as far as it was read: TGTGCCAGCTCTGCAGGGTCGGGTAATGAAAAA.